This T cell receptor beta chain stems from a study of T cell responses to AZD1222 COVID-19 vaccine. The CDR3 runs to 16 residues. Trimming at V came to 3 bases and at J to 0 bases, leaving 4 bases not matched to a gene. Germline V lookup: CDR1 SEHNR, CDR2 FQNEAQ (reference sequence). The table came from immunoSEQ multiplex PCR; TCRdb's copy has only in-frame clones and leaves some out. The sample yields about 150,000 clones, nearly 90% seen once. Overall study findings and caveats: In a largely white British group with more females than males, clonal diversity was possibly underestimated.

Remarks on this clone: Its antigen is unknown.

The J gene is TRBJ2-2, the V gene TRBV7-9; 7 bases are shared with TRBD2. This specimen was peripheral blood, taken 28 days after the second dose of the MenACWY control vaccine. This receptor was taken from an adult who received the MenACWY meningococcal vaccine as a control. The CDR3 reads CASSFRLAANTGELFF. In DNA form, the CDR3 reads TGTGCCAGCAGCTTTAGGCTAGCGGCGAACACCGGGGAGCTGTTTTTT.